The 21 T cell receptor beta chains listed next were all sequenced from one sample in a study of technical replicates of blood from a few donors. Repertoires were generated with immunoSEQ multiplex PCR, while TCRdb's copy carries only in-frame clones and drops some. The top ten clones hold just over 0.25% of a sample with 85,000 to 100,000 clones, around 96% of them seen once. Sequenced material: T cells isolated from PBMCs. Receptors originate from a human donor in good health.

The chain is built from TRBV6-1 and TRBJ1-6, with D maybe TRBD1 (6 bases). V shed 2 bases and J shed 14 bases, with 13 bases lying between them. CDR1 and CDR2 from the germline V gene are MNHNS and SASEGT. CDR3 length: 13 amino acids. CDR3 sequence (DNA): TGTGCCAGCAGTGAAAATCAGGGGTCGGCCCTCCACTTT. Translation: CASSENQGSALHF.

This chain connects TRBV5-1 to TRBJ2-1; 16 nucleotides agree with TRBD2. The J segment lost 0 bases and the V segment lost 2 bases, leaving 5 bases of the junction unmatched. Germline-derived CDR1 and CDR2 are SGHRS and YFSETQ. The CDR3 is 19 amino acids. CDR3 in amino acids: CASSFSGTSGRDSYNEQFF. DNA of the CDR3: TGCGCCAGCAGCTTTTCCGGGACTAGCGGGAGGGACTCCTACAATGAGCAGTTCTTC.

V usage is TRBV7-9 and J usage is TRBJ2-5; D may be TRBD1 (5 bases). The V end was cut by 0 bases, the J end by 5 bases, with 10 bases between. This CDR3 is 14 amino acids long. The germline gives CDR1 SEHNR, CDR2 FQNEAQ (reference sequence). This chain's CDR3 is CASSLARGRETQYF. Here the CDR3 DNA reads TGTGCCAGCAGCTTAGCAAGGGGTCGGGAGACCCAGTACTTC.

J is TRBJ2-1 and V is TRBV11-3; 10 bases fit TRBD2. The germline V gene has CDR1 SGHNT and CDR2 YENEEA. The CDR3 totals 15 residues. Trimming removed 3 bases from V and 5 bases from J; junction bases left unmatched: 4. For the CDR3, the DNA is TGTGCCAGCAGCTTGGGACTAGCGACAAACAATGAGCAGTTCTTC. It encodes CASSLGLATNNEQFF.

A word on this clone: One junction end disagrees with the germline gene, perhaps due to a read error. This sequence joins TRBV29-1 and TRBJ1-2; the D is unclear. Germline values: CDR1 SQVTM, CDR2 ANQGSEA. The CDR3 has 10 residues. CDR3 amino acids: CSANPAGRLF. As DNA, the CDR3 is TGCAGCGCGAATCCGGCGGGCCGACTCTTC.

The chain combines TRBV4-1 with TRBJ2-7; 9 bases align to TRBD2. CDR1 is MGHRA and CDR2 is YSYEKL in the germline V gene. CDR3 length: 16 amino acids. V lost 2 bases, J lost 3 bases, and 8 bases stayed unmatched. For the CDR3, the DNA is TGCGCCAGCAGCCAACTCTACGGGACTAGCCACTACGAGCAGTACTTC. Its translation is CASSQLYGTSHYEQYF.

The rearrangement uses TRBV7-2 and TRBJ2-1, with TRBD2 identical over 12 bases. V shed 4 bases and J 9 bases; nucleotides not matched to a gene: 10. The CDR3 has 16 amino acids. Germline lookup yields CDR1 SGHTA and CDR2 FQGNSA. CDR3: CASSWGASGGASEQFF. As DNA, the CDR3 is TGTGCCAGCAGCTGGGGAGCTAGCGGGGGGGCTAGTGAGCAGTTCTTC.

The rearrangement uses TRBV6-1 and TRBJ1-4, with D possibly matching TRBD1 (6 bases). Germline V gene data show CDR1 as MNHNS and CDR2 as SASEGT. The CDR3 has 12 amino acids. The ends were cut back, 8 bases at V and 7 bases at J, with 11 bases in the middle. CDR3 sequence reads: CASRGASEKLFF. As DNA, the CDR3 is TGTGCCAGCCGGGGGGCAAGTGAAAAACTGTTTTTT.

For the CDR3, the DNA is TGTGCCAGCAGTTATGCCCGGGTCACAGATACGCAGTATTTT. Translated, it gives CASSYARVTDTQYF. This rearrangement joins TRBV6-5 to TRBJ2-3, with D unclear. This CDR3 is built from 14 residues. Trimming removed 3 bases at V and 2 bases at J, with 9 bases between. Germline CDR1 MNHEY, CDR2 SVGAGI.

V gene TRBV6-6 combines with J gene TRBJ2-3, with 11 bases identical to TRBD2. The CDR3 is 16 residues long. Germline CDR1 MNHNY, CDR2 SVGAGI (reference sequence). V dropped 1 base and J dropped 4; count of bases not matched to a gene: 4. CDR3 sequence reads: CASSYLLAGESDTQYF. The DNA for the CDR3 is TGTGCCAGCAGTTACTTACTAGCGGGGGAATCAGATACGCAGTATTTT.

The CDR3 here is CASSPWDRTYEQYF. In DNA, the CDR3 is TGTGCCAGCAGTCCTTGGGACAGGACCTACGAGCAGTACTTC. V usage is TRBV6-5 and J usage is TRBJ2-7; 8 bases are a match to TRBD1. The CDR3 has 14 residues. The trim removed 5 bases at V and 2 bases at J, leaving 5 bases unmatched. Germline values: CDR1 MNHEY, CDR2 SVGAGI.

This CDR3 is CASSALGGSTEAFF. The CDR3 DNA is TGTGCCAGCAGTGCCCTCGGGGGTAGCACTGAAGCTTTCTTT. V and J are TRBV6-4 and TRBJ1-1, with D tentatively TRBD1 (5 bases). The CDR3 loop spans 14 amino acids. Trimming took 4 bases from V and 4 from J, leaving 13 bases between them. Germline V gene sequence: CDR1 MRHNA, CDR2 SNTAGT.

V is TRBV5-1 and J is TRBJ2-4; the match to TRBD1 covers 8 bases. Trimming at V came to 3 bases and at J to 7 bases, leaving 12 bases not matched to a gene. The CDR3 length is 16 residues. Germline assignment: CDR1 SGHRS and CDR2 YFSETQ. CDR3 in DNA: TGCGCCAGCAGCTCAGCTCTTGGACAGGGTGGCAACATTCAGTACTTC. It is translated as CASSSALGQGGNIQYF.

The V call is TRBV27, the J call TRBJ2-3; 9 bases match TRBD2. The V gene end was trimmed by 5 bases and the J gene end by 4 bases; junction bases not matched to a gene: 4. CDR1 is MNHEY, CDR2 SMNVEV, per germline (reference sequence). The CDR3 is 14 residues long. Here the CDR3 reads CASSLSGGSDTQYF. The CDR3 DNA follows: TGTGCCAGCAGTCTTAGCGGGGGCTCAGATACGCAGTATTTT.

This chain joins TRBV5-1 and TRBJ2-7; TRBD1 is a possible D gene (6 bases). V was pared by 5 bases and J by 6 bases, with 9 bases between. CDR3 length equals 11 residues. Germline assignment: CDR1 SGHRS and CDR2 YFSETQ. In nucleotides, the CDR3 is TGCGCCAGCAGACAGGGTGCCGAGCAGTACTTC. Translating it yields CASRQGAEQYF. Supplemented by reference TRBV5-1 and TRBJ2-7, the full variable domain reads KAGVTQTPRYLIKTRGQQVTLSCSPISGHRSVSWYQQTPGQGLQFLFEYFSETQRNKGNFPGRFSGRQFSNSRSEMNVSTLELGDSALYLCASRQGAEQYFGPGTRLTVT.

The genes are TRBV19 and TRBJ2-7; D call uncertain. The V gene lost 2 bases and the J gene lost 2 bases, with 13 bases spanning the gap. The CDR3 covers 15 residues. Germline CDR1 reads LNHDA; CDR2 reads SQIVND (reference sequence). This CDR3 is CASSISPLGAYEQYF. In DNA form, the CDR3 reads TGTGCCAGTAGTATAAGCCCCCTCGGAGCCTACGAGCAGTACTTC.

The chain carries TRBV7-8 and TRBJ2-3; D is unclear. V was clipped by 8 bases and J by 0 bases, with 9 bases between them. Germline V gives CDR1 SGHVS, CDR2 FQNEAQ. The CDR3 sequence is 13 residues long. The chain's CDR3 is CASRPTSTDTQYF. The CDR3, as DNA: TGTGCCAGCCGCCCGACTAGCACAGATACGCAGTATTTT.

J is TRBJ1-1 and V is TRBV2; D may be TRBD1 (6 bases). Per germline, CDR1 SNHLY and CDR2 FYNNEI. This CDR3 is 14 amino acids long. V lost 6 bases and J 6 bases, leaving 17 bases between the germline ends. Here the CDR3 reads CASSRSYRDPEAFF. The CDR3, as DNA: TGTGCCAGCAGCAGAAGTTACAGGGATCCTGAAGCTTTCTTT.

The genes are TRBV19 and TRBJ1-5, with 8 bases matching TRBD1. The length of the CDR3 is 16 residues. Unmatched junction bases numbered 9, after V lost 7 bases and J lost 1 base. Germline CDR1 and CDR2: LNHDA and SQIVND (reference sequence). The CDR3 coding sequence is TGTGCCAGTAAACTACAGGGGGTTGGCAGCAATCAGCCCCAGCATTTT. It translates to CASKLQGVGSNQPQHF.

The table lists this clone with a few counts. The rearrangement uses TRBV7-9 and TRBJ2-1; perhaps TRBD1 as D (5 bases). CDR1 SEHNR and CDR2 FQNEAQ come from the germline V gene (reference sequence). The V and J ends lost 2 bases and 2 bases respectively, with 13 bases between them. The CDR3 has 16 residues. The CDR3 region is CASSLSIRVAYNEQFF. CDR3 coding DNA: TGTGCCAGCAGCTTAAGTATCAGGGTAGCCTACAATGAGCAGTTCTTC.

V and J are TRBV28 and TRBJ2-3, with D perhaps matching TRBD2 (5 bases). Trimming removed 3 bases at V and 2 bases at J, with 18 bases between. CDR1 and CDR2 from the germline V gene are MDHEN and SYDVKM. The CDR3 extends over 17 amino acids. CDR3 nucleotide sequence: TGTGCCAGCAGTTTGCCCCGTCGAGGGAAGATCACAGATACGCAGTATTTT. Translated, it gives CASSLPRRGKITDTQYF. The full variable domain, completed using reference TRBV28 and TRBJ2-3, is DVKVTQSSRYLVKRTGEKVFLECVQDMDHENMFWYRQDPGLGLRLIYFSYDVKMKEKGDIPEGYSVSREKKERFSLILESASTNQTSMYLCASSLPRRGKITDTQYFGPGTRLTVL.